These T cell receptor beta chains were read from a single sample in a study of radiotherapy plus CTLA-4 blockade in lung cancer. The table came from immunoSEQ multiplex PCR; TCRdb's copy has only in-frame clones and leaves some out. The table includes around 82,000 clones, more than 75% detected once. The sample in question was peripheral blood, obtained from a patient treated with radiotherapy plus ipilimumab. Receptor source: a human donor with non-small cell lung cancer that progressed on radiotherapy plus ipilimumab. The CDR3 runs from the conserved cysteine through the conserved F or W. Fields, in order: V gene, J gene, D gene, clone size, CDR3 protein, CDR3 DNA. D genes are given only for firm matches. Rows may omit the clone size; those that give it use once, few, many or a size class.

>TRBV11-2|TRBJ2-2|TRBD2|.
CASNPSSGSPTGELFF
TGTGCCAGCAATCCCTCCAGCGGGAGCCCCACCGGGGAGCTGTTTTTT
>TRBV7-2|TRBJ1-2|.|once
CASSGRDTGILGYTF
TGTGCCAGCAGCGGCCGGGACACCGGTATTTTGGGCTACACCTTC
>TRBV7-2|TRBJ2-3|.|.
CASSLDLRFSDTQYF
TGTGCCAGCAGCTTAGACCTGAGGTTTTCAGATACGCAGTATTTT
>TRBV4-3|TRBJ2-5|.|.
CASSLVGVQETQYF
TGCGCCAGCAGTCTAGTTGGGGTACAAGAGACCCAGTACTTC
>TRBV6-1|TRBJ2-7|TRBD1|.
CASSGARDRTLGKYF
TGTGCCAGCAGTGGGGCCCGGGACAGGACTTTAGGTAAGTACTTC
>TRBV5-4|TRBJ2-7|.|.
CASSLAGRSYEQYF
TGTGCCAGCAGCTTGGCAGGGAGATCCTACGAGCAGTACTTC
>TRBV29-1|TRBJ1-1|.|.
CSAGENTEAFF
TGCAGCGCCGGGGAGAACACTGAAGCTTTCTTT
>TRBV5-1|TRBJ2-6|TRBD1|.
CASSTSTGDSGANVLTF
TGCGCCAGCAGCACATCGACAGGGGACTCTGGGGCCAACGTCCTGACTTTC
>TRBV5-1|TRBJ2-7|TRBD2|.
CASRRAGDGYEQYF
TGCGCCAGCAGACGAGCGGGAGACGGCTACGAGCAGTACTTC
>TRBV25-1|TRBJ2-2|.|.
CASTWRNTGELFF
TGTGCCAGCACGTGGAGGAACACCGGGGAGCTGTTTTTT
>TRBV15|TRBJ1-1|.|.
CATSPRLVAEAFF
TGTGCCACCAGCCCCCGACTGGTGGCTGAAGCTTTCTTT
>TRBV19|TRBJ1-5|.|.
CASTFNGANQPQHF
TGTGCCAGTACGTTCAACGGCGCCAATCAGCCCCAGCATTTT
>TRBV27|TRBJ1-2|.|few
CASSFQGPGGYTF
TGTGCCAGCAGTTTTCAGGGGCCGGGGGGCTACACCTTC
>TRBV25-1|TRBJ2-7|TRBD2|.
CASSEYSGRSYEQYF
TGTGCCAGCAGTGAATACAGCGGGAGATCCTACGAGCAGTACTTC
>TRBV15|TRBJ2-7|TRBD1|.
CATSRIRDRGEQYF
TGTGCCACCAGCAGGATCCGGGACAGGGGTGAGCAGTACTTC
>TRBV19|TRBJ1-5|.|.
CASSIGAVAADSNQPQHF
TGTGCCAGTAGTATAGGGGCCGTGGCAGCCGATAGCAATCAGCCCCAGCATTTT
>TRBV28|TRBJ1-2|.|.
CASSTGTAYGYTF
TGTGCCAGTTCGACCGGGACGGCCTATGGCTACACCTTC
>TRBV7-8|TRBJ2-3|.|.
CASSLAGEDTQYF
TGTGCCAGCAGCTTAGCGGGGGAAGATACGCAGTATTTT
>TRBV2|TRBJ2-2|TRBD1|.
CVLDRETGELFF
TGCGTCCTCGACAGGGAAACCGGGGAGCTGTTTTTT
>TRBV9|TRBJ1-3|.|.
CASSVDTAAIYF
TGTGCCAGCAGCGTAGACACTGCCGCCATATATTTT
>TRBV7-2|TRBJ1-4|.|few
CASRKAVIPGEKLFF
TGTGCCAGCAGGAAAGCCGTTATACCTGGTGAAAAACTGTTTTTT
>TRBV5-4|TRBJ2-2|TRBD1|.
CASSFGTTGAGELFF
TGTGCCAGCAGCTTTGGTACGACAGGGGCCGGGGAGCTGTTTTTT
>TRBV4-2|TRBJ2-2|TRBD1|.
CASSQGQGARELFF
TGTGCCAGCAGCCAAGGACAGGGGGCCCGGGAGCTGTTTTTT
>TRBV6-1|TRBJ2-2|.|.
CASRRGEMEAGELFF
TGTGCCAGCCGCCGAGGTGAGATGGAGGCCGGGGAGCTGTTTTTT
>TRBV11-2|TRBJ2-1|TRBD2|.
CASSLGLASDEQFF
TGTGCCAGCAGCCTCGGACTAGCGAGCGATGAGCAGTTCTTC
>TRBV7-8|TRBJ2-1|TRBD2|.
CASSSRAGEYNEQFF
TGTGCCAGCAGCTCACGAGCGGGGGAGTACAATGAGCAGTTCTTC
>TRBV5-4|TRBJ1-6|.|.
CASSLQGLDNSPLHF
TGTGCCAGCAGCTTGCAGGGACTCGATAATTCACCCCTCCACTTT
>TRBV2|TRBJ2-7|TRBD2|.
CASREAGAYEQYF
TGTGCCAGCAGGGAAGCGGGGGCCTACGAGCAGTACTTC
>TRBV5-1|TRBJ2-7|TRBD2|.
CASSLGSSGARYEQYF
TGCGCCAGCAGCTTGGGGTCTAGCGGGGCCCGTTACGAGCAGTACTTC